Shown below are 17 T cell receptor beta chains from a single sample sequenced in a study of long-term antiretroviral therapy in people with HIV. The immunoSEQ assay was v3.0, run at survey level. Sequenced by immunoSEQ multiplex PCR; TCRdb stores in-frame clones only, minus some. The sample shows 15,000 to 20,000 clones, roughly 77% of them seen only once. The specimen comprised unsorted PBMCs, sampled 0.3 years after starting antiretroviral therapy. The source is a man younger than 35 with HIV.

The chain recombines TRBV13 with TRBJ2-2; possibly TRBD2 for D (5 bases). CDR1 PRHDT and CDR2 FYEKMQ come from the germline V gene (reference sequence). The V end was cut by 0 bases, the J end by 2 bases, with 10 bases between. This CDR3 has 16 amino acids. The CDR3 loop reads CASSLGARANTGELFF. CDR3 in DNA: TGTGCCAGCAGCTTAGGAGCGAGGGCCAACACCGGGGAGCTGTTTTTT. Drawing the rest from reference TRBV13 and TRBJ2-2, the complete variable domain is AAGVIQSPRHLIKEKRETATLKCYPIPRHDTVYWYQQGPGQDPQFLISFYEKMQSDKGSIPDRFSAQQFSDYHSELNMSSLELGDSALYFCASSLGARANTGELFFGEGSRLTVL.

A single count supports this clone. This chain joins TRBV7-9 and TRBJ2-5, with 8 bases identical to TRBD2. The length of the CDR3 is 16 residues. The V gene end was trimmed by 5 bases and the J gene end by 0 bases; junction bases not matched to a gene: 8. Germline assignment: CDR1 SEHNR and CDR2 FQNEAQ (reference sequence). The CDR3 loop reads CASSPGGLGDQETQYF. In DNA form, the CDR3 reads TGTGCCAGCAGCCCGGGGGGACTAGGAGACCAAGAGACCCAGTACTTC.

V gene TRBV7-8 combines with J gene TRBJ2-2; 8 nucleotides agree with TRBD1. Germline loops: CDR1 SGHVS, CDR2 FQNEAQ. V was clipped by 5 bases and J by 7 bases; unmatched bases: 15. The CDR3 has 17 residues. The CDR3 DNA reads TGTGCCAGCAGCACACTAGGACAGGGCCTCGGCGGCGGGGAGCTGTTTTTT. This sequence encodes CASSTLGQGLGGGELFF.

The chain combines TRBV29-1 with TRBJ1-3, with 8 nucleotides matching TRBD1. This CDR3 has 12 residues. Germline V gives CDR1 SQVTM, CDR2 ANQGSEA. Losses at the gene ends were 7 bases for V and 9 bases for J; bases not matched to a gene: 8. CDR3 protein: CSARQGPATIYF. The CDR3 nucleotides are TGCAGCGCAAGACAGGGGCCCGCCACCATATATTTT.

V is TRBV5-1 and J is TRBJ1-4, with D uncertain. V was trimmed by 0 bases and J by 5 bases, leaving 5 bases between them. The CDR3 spans 13 residues. Germline V gene sequence: CDR1 SGHRS, CDR2 YFSETQ. The CDR3 DNA sequence: TGCGCCAGCAGCTTGGTGCGGAATGAAAAACTGTTTTTT. It yields the protein CASSLVRNEKLFF.

The genes are TRBV14 and TRBJ2-5; the D call may be TRBD1 or TRBD2 (7 bases each). Trimming stripped 5 bases from V and 1 base from J, with 17 bases between. The CDR3 extends over 16 amino acids. Germline-derived CDR1 and CDR2 are SGHDN and FVKESK. CDR3 coding DNA: TGTGCCAGCAGCAGCAGGGGGGGGCCACTCCAAGAGACCCAGTACTTC. Translation gives CASSSRGGPLQETQYF.

The chain links TRBV6-4 to TRBJ2-2, with 10 positions matching TRBD1. The CDR3 loop spans 15 amino acids. Germline V gene sequence: CDR1 MRHNA, CDR2 SNTAGT. Losses at the gene ends were 6 bases for V and 3 bases for J; bases not matched to a gene: 4. The CDR3 region is CASRRQGADTGELFF. In DNA form, the CDR3 reads TGTGCCAGCAGAAGACAGGGGGCGGACACCGGGGAGCTGTTTTTT.

The sample holds one count of this clone. The DNA for the CDR3 is TGTGCCAGCAGCCCGACAGGGGGAGTGGGTGATACGCAGTATTTT. It is translated as CASSPTGGVGDTQYF. The rearrangement uses TRBV5-4 and TRBJ2-3; 9 bases are shared with TRBD1. The germline gives CDR1 SGHNT, CDR2 YYREEE (reference sequence). There are 15 residues in the CDR3. Trimming removed 4 bases from V and 6 bases from J; junction bases left unmatched: 9.

The chain is built from TRBV10-3 and TRBJ2-1; D is tentatively TRBD1 or TRBD2 (6 bases each). The germline CDR1 and CDR2 sequences are ENHRY and SYGVKD. This CDR3 is 16 amino acids long. Trimming took off 7 bases at V and 3 bases at J, with 19 bases between the two ends. CDR3 nucleotide sequence: TGTGCCATCACGAGGGGGGATGATCGACACTACAATGAGCAGTTCTTC. It encodes CAITRGDDRHYNEQFF.

CDR3 protein: CASSKTRDNEQFF. CDR3 in DNA: TGTGCCAGCTCAAAGACCAGGGACAATGAGCAGTTCTTC. V usage is TRBV18 and J usage is TRBJ2-1; D perhaps matches TRBD1 (5 bases). The CDR3 has 13 residues. Trimming stripped 5 bases from V and 5 bases from J, with 10 bases between. The germline gives CDR1 KGHSH, CDR2 LQKENI.

The chain employs TRBV25-1 and TRBJ2-1; 9 positions match TRBD2. The CDR3 consists of 14 residues. Germline V lookup: CDR1 MGHDK, CDR2 SYGVNS. Losses at the gene ends were 6 bases for V and 7 bases for J; bases not matched to a gene: 7. The CDR3, as DNA: TGTGCCAGCAGCTTAGCGGGGGATGGTAATGAGCAGTTCTTC. Encoded protein: CASSLAGDGNEQFF.

This chain uses TRBV6-5 with TRBJ1-1, with D unresolved. The germline CDR1 and CDR2 sequences are MNHEY and SVGAGI. The CDR3 consists of 14 residues. V lost 4 bases and J 1 base, leaving 10 bases between the germline ends. The CDR3 sequence is CASSFEGGNTEAFF. The CDR3 region has the DNA TGTGCCAGCAGTTTCGAGGGAGGGAACACTGAAGCTTTCTTT.

This clone has just one count. The rearrangement uses TRBV28 and TRBJ2-7; D ambiguous. CDR3 length: 13 residues. CDR1 MDHEN and CDR2 SYDVKM come from the germline V gene. V lost 2 bases to trimming and J lost 3 bases, with 8 bases between them. The CDR3, as DNA: TGTGCCAGCAGTTTAGTTGGAGACTACGAGCAGTACGTC. Its translation: CASSLVGDYEQYV.

The J gene is TRBJ1-1, the V gene TRBV7-8; possible D gene TRBD1, 5 bases. The germline V and J ends were trimmed by 5 bases and 6 bases, with 16 bases remaining between them. Germline loops: CDR1 SGHVS, CDR2 FQNEAQ. CDR3 length: 14 residues. CDR3 amino acids: CASSGLRGFAEAFF. CDR3 nucleotides: TGTGCCAGCAGCGGCCTACGGGGGTTCGCTGAAGCTTTCTTT.

The CDR3 sequence: CASTKKTQGDNEQFF. In nucleotides, the CDR3 is TGTGCCAGCACCAAAAAAACCCAGGGGGACAATGAGCAGTTCTTC. The chain has TRBV7-3 and TRBJ2-1, with TRBD1 identical over 7 bases. The junction had 11 bases not matched to a gene; V was cut back by 7 bases and J by 5 bases. The germline gives CDR1 SGHTA, CDR2 FQGTGA. This CDR3 spans 15 amino acids.

The rearrangement links TRBV5-1 to TRBJ2-2, with TRBD1 matching 8 bases. V was pared by 5 bases and J by 4 bases, with 16 bases of the junction left unmatched. CDR3 length: 18 amino acids. In germline, CDR1 is SGHRS, CDR2 YFSETQ. The CDR3 region is CASSYYVAGGDFTGELFF. The CDR3 DNA reads TGCGCCAGCAGTTACTACGTTGCAGGGGGCGATTTCACCGGGGAGCTGTTTTTT.

This clone was counted once. The chain has TRBV7-9 and TRBJ1-4; D call uncertain. The CDR3 contains 12 residues. Between the trimmed V and J ends, which lost 4 bases and 5 bases, there was a span of 5 bases. From germline, CDR1 is SEHNR and CDR2 FQNEAQ (reference sequence). CDR3 DNA sequence: TGTGCCAGCAGCTACTTAAATGAAAAACTGTTTTTT. Residues: CASSYLNEKLFF. The full variable domain, with the rest looked up from reference TRBV7-9 and TRBJ1-4, is DTGVSQNPRHKITKRGQNVTFRCDPISEHNRLYWYRQTLGQGPEFLTYFQNEAQLEKSRLLSDRFSAERPKGSFSTLEIQRTEQGDSAMYLCASSYLNEKLFFGSGTQLSVL.